Sequencing of this T cell receptor (beta chain) was carried out in a study of blood T cells in healthy people across ages. Overall study findings and caveats: It was held that diversity estimates obtained from one million T cells represented underestimates. TCR beta diversity tracked closely with naive T cell percentage. In older individuals, TCR beta diversity per million T cells was lower, falling roughly linearly with age.

For this clonotype: Antigen: not known.

Germline loops: CDR1 SGHRS, CDR2 YFSETQ. The CDR3 runs 15 residues. Between the trimmed V and J ends, which lost 1 base and 2 bases, there was a span of 10 bases. Combining a sample-barcoded 5' primer with a J-beta primer mix, a second PCR ran for roughly 7 to 12 cycles. Via MiXCR, TCRdb re-called the 5' RACE reads, giving one row per CDR3 protein. Here the sample spans some 1.7 million distinct CDR3 sequences, 28% being singletons. This chain joins TRBV5-1 and TRBJ2-1; tentatively, D is TRBD2 (6 bases). The receptor comes from a woman under 40 in good health. The specimen was blood. The CDR3 is CASSLSVAAYNEQFF. The CDR3 DNA is TGCGCCAGCAGCTTGTCGGTAGCGGCCTACAATGAGCAGTTCTTC.